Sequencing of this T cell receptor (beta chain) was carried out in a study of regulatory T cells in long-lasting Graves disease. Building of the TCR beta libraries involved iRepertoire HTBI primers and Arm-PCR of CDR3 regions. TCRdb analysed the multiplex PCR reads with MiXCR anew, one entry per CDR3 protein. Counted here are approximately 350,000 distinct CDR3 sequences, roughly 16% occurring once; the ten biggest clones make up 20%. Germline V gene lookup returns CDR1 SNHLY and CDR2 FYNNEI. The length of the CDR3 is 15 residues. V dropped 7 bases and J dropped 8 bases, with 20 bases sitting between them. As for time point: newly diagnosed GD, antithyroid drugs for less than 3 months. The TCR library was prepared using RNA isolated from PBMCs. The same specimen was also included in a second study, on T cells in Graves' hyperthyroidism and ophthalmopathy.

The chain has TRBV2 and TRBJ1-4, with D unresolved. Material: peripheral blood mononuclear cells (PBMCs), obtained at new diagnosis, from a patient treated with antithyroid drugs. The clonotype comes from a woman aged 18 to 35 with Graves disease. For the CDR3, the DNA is TGTGCCAGCACCCCCTTTGTCCACTCGGGAGAAAAACTGTTTTTT. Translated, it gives CASTPFVHSGEKLFF.